This TCR beta chain was obtained from a study of cytomegalovirus exposure and HLA in healthy donors. This CDR3 contains 13 residues. The germline V gene has CDR1 MGHRA and CDR2 YSYEKL. V lost 0 bases and J 10 bases, leaving 10 bases between the germline ends. PCR amplification relied on 60 Vbeta primers (plus 13 Jbeta primers). Sequencing used immunoSEQ multiplex PCR; TCRdb keeps in-frame clones, though not all of them. The sample lists around 130,000 clones; over 70% were seen once. For this clone: The antigen is not known.

Though probably carrying unrecorded immune exposures, donors were nominally healthy at sampling. The study's findings and limits: A link between a missense DCLRE1C variant and TCR beta V- and J-gene trimming emerged from a later analysis.

The chain is built from TRBV4-1 and TRBJ2-1; D is undetermined. Sequencing input: PBMCs. This receptor was obtained from a woman aged 40-49 years in good health and CMV-seronegative. This CDR3 reads CASSQDRPREQFF. The CDR3, as DNA: TGCGCCAGCAGCCAAGATCGGCCTAGAGAGCAGTTCTTC.